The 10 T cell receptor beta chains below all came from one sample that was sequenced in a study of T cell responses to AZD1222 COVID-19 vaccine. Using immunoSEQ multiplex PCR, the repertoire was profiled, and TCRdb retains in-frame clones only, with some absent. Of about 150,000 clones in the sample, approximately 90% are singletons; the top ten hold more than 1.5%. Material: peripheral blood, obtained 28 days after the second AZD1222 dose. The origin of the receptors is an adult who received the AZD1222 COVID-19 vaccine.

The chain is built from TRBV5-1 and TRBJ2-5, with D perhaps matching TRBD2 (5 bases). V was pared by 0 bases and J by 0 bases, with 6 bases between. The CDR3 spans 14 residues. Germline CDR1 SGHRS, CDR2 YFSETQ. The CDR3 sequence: CASSLGGNQETQYF. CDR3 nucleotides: TGCGCCAGCAGCTTGGGAGGGAACCAAGAGACCCAGTACTTC.

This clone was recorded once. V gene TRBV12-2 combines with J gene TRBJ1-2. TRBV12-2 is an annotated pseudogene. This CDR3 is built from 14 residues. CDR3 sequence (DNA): TGTGCAAGTCGCTTACCTTTCGGCCCACGCGGCTACACCTTC. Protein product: CASRLPFGPRGYTF.

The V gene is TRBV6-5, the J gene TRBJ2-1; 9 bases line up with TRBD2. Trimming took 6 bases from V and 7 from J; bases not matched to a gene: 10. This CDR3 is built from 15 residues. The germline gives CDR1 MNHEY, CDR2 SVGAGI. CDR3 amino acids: CASRDAGGPRNEQFF. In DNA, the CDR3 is TGTGCCAGCAGAGACGCGGGGGGGCCAAGAAATGAGCAGTTCTTC.

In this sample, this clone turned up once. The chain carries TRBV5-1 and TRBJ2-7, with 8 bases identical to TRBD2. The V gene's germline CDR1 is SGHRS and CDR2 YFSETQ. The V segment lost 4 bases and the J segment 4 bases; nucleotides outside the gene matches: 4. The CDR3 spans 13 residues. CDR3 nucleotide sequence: TGCGCCAGCAGCCCCCGGGGGGGTTACGAGCAGTACTTC. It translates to CASSPRGGYEQYF.

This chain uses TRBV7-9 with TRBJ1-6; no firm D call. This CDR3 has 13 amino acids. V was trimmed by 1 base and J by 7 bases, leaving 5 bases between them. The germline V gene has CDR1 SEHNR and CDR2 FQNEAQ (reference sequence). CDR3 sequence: CASSLDTNSPLHF. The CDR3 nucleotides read TGTGCCAGCAGCTTAGACACGAATTCACCCCTCCACTTT.

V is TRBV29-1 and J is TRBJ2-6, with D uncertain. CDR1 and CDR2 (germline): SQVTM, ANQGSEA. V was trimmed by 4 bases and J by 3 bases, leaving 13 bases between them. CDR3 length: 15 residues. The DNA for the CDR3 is TGCAGCGTTGTATACCCCTTCCTTGGGGCCAACGTCCTGACTTTC. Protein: CSVVYPFLGANVLTF.

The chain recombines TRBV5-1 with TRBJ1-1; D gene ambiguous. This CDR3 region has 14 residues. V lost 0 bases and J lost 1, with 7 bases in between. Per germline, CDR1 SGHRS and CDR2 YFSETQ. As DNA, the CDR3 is TGCGCCAGCAGCTTGGGAGGCTCGAACACTGAAGCTTTCTTT. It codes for CASSLGGSNTEAFF.

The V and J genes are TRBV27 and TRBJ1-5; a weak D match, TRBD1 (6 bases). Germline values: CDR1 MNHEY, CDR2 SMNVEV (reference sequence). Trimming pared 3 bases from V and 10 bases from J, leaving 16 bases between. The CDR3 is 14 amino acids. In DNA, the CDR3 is TGTGCCAGCAGTTTTCAAGCCCCGGGGGCTCCCCAGCATTTT. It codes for CASSFQAPGAPQHF.

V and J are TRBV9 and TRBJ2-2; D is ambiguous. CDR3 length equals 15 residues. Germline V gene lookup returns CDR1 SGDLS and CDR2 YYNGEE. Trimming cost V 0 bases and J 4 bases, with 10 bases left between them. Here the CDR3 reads CASSVEGSGTGELFF. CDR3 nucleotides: TGTGCCAGCAGCGTAGAGGGTTCGGGCACCGGGGAGCTGTTTTTT.

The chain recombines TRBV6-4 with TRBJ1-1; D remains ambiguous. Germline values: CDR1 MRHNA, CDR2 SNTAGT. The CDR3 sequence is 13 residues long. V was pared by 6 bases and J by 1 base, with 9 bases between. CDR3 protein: CASRASGNTEAFF. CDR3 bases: TGTGCCAGCAGAGCCTCGGGGAACACTGAAGCTTTCTTT.